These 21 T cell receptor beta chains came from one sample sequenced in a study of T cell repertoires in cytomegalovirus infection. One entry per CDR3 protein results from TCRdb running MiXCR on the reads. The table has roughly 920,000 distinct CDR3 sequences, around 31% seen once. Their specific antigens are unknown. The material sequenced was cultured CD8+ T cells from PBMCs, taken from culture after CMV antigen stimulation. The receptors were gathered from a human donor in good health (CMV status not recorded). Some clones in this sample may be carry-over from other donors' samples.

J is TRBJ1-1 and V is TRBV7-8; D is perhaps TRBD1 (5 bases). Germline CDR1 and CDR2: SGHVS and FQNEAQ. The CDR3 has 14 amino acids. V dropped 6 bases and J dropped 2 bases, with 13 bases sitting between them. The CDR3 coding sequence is TGTGCCAGCAGGGGGCCGACACTCAACACTGAAGCTTTCTTT. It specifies CASRGPTLNTEAFF.

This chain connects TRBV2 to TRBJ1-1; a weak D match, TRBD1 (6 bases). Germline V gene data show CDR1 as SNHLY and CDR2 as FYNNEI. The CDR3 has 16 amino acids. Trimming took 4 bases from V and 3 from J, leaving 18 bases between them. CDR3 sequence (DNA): TGTGCCAGCAGTGTTGGGGGGCAAACAAGGGACACTGAAGCTTTCTTT. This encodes CASSVGGQTRDTEAFF.

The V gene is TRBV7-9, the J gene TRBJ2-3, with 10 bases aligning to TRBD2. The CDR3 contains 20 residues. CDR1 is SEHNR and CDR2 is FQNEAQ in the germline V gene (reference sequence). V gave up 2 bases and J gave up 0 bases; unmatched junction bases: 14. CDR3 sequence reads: CASSLTSGGTSGASTDTQYF. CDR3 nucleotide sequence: TGTGCCAGCAGCTTAACGTCCGGTGGTACTAGCGGGGCAAGCACAGATACGCAGTATTTT.

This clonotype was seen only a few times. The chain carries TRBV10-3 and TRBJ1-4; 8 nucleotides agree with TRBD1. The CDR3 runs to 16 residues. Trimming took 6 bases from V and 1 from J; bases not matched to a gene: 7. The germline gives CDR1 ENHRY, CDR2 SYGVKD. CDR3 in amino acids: CAIRTGTGGTNEKLFF. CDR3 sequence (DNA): TGTGCCATCAGAACCGGGACAGGTGGAACTAATGAAAAACTGTTTTTT.

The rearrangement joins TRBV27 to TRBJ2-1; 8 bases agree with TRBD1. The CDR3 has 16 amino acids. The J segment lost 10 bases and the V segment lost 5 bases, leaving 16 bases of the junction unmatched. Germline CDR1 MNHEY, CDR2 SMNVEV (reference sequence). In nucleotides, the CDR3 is TGTGCCAGCAGTCGACACCGGACAGGGACCGCAGGGGAGCAGTTCTTC. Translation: CASSRHRTGTAGEQFF.

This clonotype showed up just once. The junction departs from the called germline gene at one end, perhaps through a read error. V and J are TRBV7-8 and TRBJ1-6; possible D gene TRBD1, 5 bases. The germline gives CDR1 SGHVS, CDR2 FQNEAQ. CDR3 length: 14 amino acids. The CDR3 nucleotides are TGTGCCAACAGCCAACAGGTTGCAAATTCACCCCTCCACTTT. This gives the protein CANSQQVANSPLHF.

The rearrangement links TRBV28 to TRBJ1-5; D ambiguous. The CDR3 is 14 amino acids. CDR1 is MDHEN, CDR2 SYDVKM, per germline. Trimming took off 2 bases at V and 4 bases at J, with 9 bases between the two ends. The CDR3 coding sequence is TGTGCCAGCAGTTTACCCAGGAGAAATCAGCCCCAGCATTTT. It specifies CASSLPRRNQPQHF.

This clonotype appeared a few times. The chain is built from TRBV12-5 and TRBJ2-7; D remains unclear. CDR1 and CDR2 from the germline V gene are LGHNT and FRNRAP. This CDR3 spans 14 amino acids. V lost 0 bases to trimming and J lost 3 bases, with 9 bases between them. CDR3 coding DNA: TGTGCTAGTGGTTTGGTACAGCAGGTCTACGAGCAGTACGTC. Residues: CASGLVQQVYEQYV.

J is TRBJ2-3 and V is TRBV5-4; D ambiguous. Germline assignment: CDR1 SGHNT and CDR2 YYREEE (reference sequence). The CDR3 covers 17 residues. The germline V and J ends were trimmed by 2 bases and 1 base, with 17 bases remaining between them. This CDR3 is CASSLLIPTSGTDTQYF. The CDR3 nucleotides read TGTGCCAGCAGCTTACTTATCCCTACCTCGGGCACAGATACGCAGTATTTT.

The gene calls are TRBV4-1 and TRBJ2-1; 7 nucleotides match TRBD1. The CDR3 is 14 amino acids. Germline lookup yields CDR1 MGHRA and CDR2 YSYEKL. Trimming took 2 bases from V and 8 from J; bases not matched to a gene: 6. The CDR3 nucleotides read TGCGCCAGCAGCCAACCCCTGCAGGGGGATGAGCAGTTCTTC. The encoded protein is CASSQPLQGDEQFF.

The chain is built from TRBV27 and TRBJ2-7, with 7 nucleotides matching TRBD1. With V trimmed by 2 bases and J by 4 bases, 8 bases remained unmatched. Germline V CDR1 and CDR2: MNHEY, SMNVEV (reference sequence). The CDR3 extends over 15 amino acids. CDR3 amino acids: CASSLTGAPSYEQYF. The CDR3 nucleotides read TGTGCCAGCAGTTTAACAGGGGCGCCAAGTTACGAGCAGTACTTC.

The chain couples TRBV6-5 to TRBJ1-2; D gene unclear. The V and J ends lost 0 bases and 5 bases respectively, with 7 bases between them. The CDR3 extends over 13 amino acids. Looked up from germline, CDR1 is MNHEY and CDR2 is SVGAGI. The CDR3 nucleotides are TGTGCCAGCAGTTACTCCTGGGGTTATGGCTACACCTTC. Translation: CASSYSWGYGYTF.

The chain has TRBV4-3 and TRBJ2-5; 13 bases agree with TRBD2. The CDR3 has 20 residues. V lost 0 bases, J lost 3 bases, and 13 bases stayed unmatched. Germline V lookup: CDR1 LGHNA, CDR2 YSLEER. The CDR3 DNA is TGCGCCAGCAGCCAAGATTGGTCGACTAGCGGGGGGCTGGGGGAAGAGACCCAGTACTTC. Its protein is CASSQDWSTSGGLGEETQYF.

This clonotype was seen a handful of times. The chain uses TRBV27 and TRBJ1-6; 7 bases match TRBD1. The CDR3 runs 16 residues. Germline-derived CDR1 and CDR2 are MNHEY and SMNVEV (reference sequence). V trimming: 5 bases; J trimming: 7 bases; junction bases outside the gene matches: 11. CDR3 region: CASSPVPGQWNSPLHF. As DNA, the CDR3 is TGTGCCAGCAGTCCCGTACCGGGACAGTGGAATTCACCCCTCCACTTT.

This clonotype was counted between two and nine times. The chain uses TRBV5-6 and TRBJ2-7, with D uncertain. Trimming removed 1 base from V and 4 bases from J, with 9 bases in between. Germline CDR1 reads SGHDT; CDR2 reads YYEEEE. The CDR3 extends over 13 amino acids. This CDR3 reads CASSLQFSYEQYV. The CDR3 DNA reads TGTGCCAGCAGCTTGCAATTTTCGTACGAGCAGTACGTC.

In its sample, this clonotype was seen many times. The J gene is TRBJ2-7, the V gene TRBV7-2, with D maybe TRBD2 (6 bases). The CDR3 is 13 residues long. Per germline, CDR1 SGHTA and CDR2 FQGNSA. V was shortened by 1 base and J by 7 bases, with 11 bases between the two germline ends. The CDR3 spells CASSLEGLREQYF. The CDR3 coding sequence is TGTGCCAGCAGCTTAGAGGGACTTCGGGAGCAGTACTTC.

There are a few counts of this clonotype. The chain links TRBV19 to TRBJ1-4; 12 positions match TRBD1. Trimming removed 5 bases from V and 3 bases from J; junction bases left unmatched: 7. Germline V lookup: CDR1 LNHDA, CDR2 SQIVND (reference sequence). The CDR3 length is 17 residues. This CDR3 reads CASSPRGQGASNEKLFF. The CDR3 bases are TGTGCCAGTAGTCCTAGGGGACAGGGGGCCTCTAATGAAAAACTGTTTTTT.

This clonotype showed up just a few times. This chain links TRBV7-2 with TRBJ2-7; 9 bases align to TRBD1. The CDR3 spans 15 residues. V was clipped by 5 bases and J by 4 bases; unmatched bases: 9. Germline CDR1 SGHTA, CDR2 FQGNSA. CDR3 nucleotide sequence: TGTGCCAGCAGCGGGACCGGGACAGGGTATTACGAGCAGTACTTC. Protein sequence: CASSGTGTGYYEQYF.

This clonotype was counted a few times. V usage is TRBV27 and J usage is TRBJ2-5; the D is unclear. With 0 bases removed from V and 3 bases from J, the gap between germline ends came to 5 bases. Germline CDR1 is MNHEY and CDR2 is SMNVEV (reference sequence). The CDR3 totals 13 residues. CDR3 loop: CASSLSSKETQYF. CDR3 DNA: TGTGCCAGCAGTTTATCATCGAAAGAGACCCAGTACTTC.

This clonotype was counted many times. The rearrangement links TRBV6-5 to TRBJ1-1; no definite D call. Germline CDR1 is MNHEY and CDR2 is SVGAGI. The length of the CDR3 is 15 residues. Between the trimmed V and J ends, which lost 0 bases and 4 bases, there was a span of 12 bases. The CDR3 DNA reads TGTGCCAGCAGTTACTCCCGTGTTTGGGGCACTGAAGCTTTCTTT. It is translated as CASSYSRVWGTEAFF.

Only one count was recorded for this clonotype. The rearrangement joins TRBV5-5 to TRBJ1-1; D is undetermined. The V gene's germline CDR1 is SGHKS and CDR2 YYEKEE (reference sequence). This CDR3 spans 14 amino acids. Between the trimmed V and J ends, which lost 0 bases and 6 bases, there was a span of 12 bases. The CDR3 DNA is TGTGCCAGCAGCTTGGGTGACATGTCCCCTGAAGCTTTCTTT. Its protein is CASSLGDMSPEAFF.